This T cell receptor beta chain emerged from a study of cytomegalovirus exposure and HLA in healthy donors. Study summary: A prior analysis found 117 million unique TCR beta sequences from 170 million or so T cells.

This PCR relied on a set of 60 Vbeta primers and 13 Jbeta primers. This table comes from immunoSEQ multiplex PCR, and its TCRdb copy is limited to in-frame clones, with some not included. There are roughly 120,000 clones in the sample; over 60% occur only once, and about 7.9% lies in the top ten. Whole-study findings and limits: A later analysis appeared to link common viral pathogens to several of the most significant clusters. Researchers reported from a later analysis that most CMV-associated TCR beta chains appeared HLA-restricted. Later analysis associated a missense DCLRE1C variant with TCR beta V- and J-gene trimming.

Trimming cost V 6 bases and J 4 bases, with 10 bases left between them. CDR1 and CDR2 (germline): SQVTM, ANQGSEA. The CDR3 covers 12 residues. On this clone: What it binds is unknown.

The chain has TRBV29-1 and TRBJ1-5, with D unresolved. The specimen was PBMCs. The sequence was obtained from a woman between 40 and 50 years old in good health and CMV-seropositive. The chain's CDR3 is CSVIGFNQPQHF. The CDR3 coding sequence is TGCAGCGTGATCGGGTTTAATCAGCCCCAGCATTTT.